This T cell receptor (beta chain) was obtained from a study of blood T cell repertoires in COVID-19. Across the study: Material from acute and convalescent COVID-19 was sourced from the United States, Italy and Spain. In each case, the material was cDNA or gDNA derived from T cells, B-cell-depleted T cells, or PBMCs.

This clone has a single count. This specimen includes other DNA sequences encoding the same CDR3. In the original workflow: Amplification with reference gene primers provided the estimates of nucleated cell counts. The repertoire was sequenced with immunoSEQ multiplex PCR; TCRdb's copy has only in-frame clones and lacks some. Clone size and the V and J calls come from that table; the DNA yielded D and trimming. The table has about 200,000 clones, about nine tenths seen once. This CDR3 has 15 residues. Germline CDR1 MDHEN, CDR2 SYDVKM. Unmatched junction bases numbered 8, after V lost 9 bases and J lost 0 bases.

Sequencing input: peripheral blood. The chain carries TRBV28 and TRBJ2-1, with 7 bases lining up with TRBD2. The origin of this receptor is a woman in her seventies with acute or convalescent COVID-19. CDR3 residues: CASSEAGFSYNEQFF. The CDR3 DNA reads TGTGCCAGTTCCGAAGCGGGGTTCTCCTACAATGAGCAGTTCTTC.